This T cell receptor beta chain derives from a study of T cell responses to AZD1222 COVID-19 vaccine. The length of the CDR3 is 14 residues. Per germline, CDR1 SGHNT and CDR2 YYREEE (reference sequence). V lost 4 bases, J lost 1 base, and 4 bases stayed unmatched. Using immunoSEQ multiplex PCR, the repertoire was profiled, and TCRdb retains in-frame clones only, with some absent. The sample shows approximately 160,000 clones, 87% of them seen only once. Material: peripheral blood, obtained on day 0 of AZD1222 vaccination. The clonotype originates from an adult in good health. The chain carries TRBV5-4 and TRBJ2-7; TRBD2 aligns across 8 bases. This CDR3 reads CASSRGLASYEQYF. The CDR3 DNA follows: TGTGCCAGCAGCCGCGGACTAGCTTCCTACGAGCAGTACTTC.